This is a list of T cell receptor beta chains from one sample in a study of blood T cell repertoires in COVID-19. Repertoires were generated with immunoSEQ multiplex PCR, while TCRdb's copy carries only in-frame clones and drops some. The data contain some 80,000 clones, approximately 86% of them singletons. Specimen: peripheral blood. Receptor source: a man older than 75 with active or convalescent COVID-19. CDR3s include the opening cysteine and the closing phenylalanine or tryptophan. D genes are given only for firm matches. Part of the rows lack a size; the others show once, few, many or a class for expanded clones.

-,TRBV11-3,-,TRBJ1-5,CASSPGGGSNQPQHF,TGTGCCAGCAGCCCCGGCGGTGGGAGCAATCAGCCCCAGCATTTT
-,TRBV28,-,TRBJ1-2,CASSLYGQSFKGYTF,TGTGCCAGCAGTTTGTACGGACAGTCGTTTAAGGGCTACACCTTC
-,TRBV9,TRBD1,TRBJ1-3,CASSARQGQGNTIYF,TGTGCCAGCAGCGCCCGACAGGGACAAGGAAACACCATATATTTT
-,TRBV19,-,TRBJ1-2,CASSMAVGVYGYTF,TGTGCCAGTAGTATGGCCGTGGGCGTCTATGGCTACACCTTC
-,TRBV9,-,TRBJ2-1,CASSVTGERNEQFF,TGTGCCAGCAGCGTGACGGGAGAGCGCAATGAGCAGTTCTTC
-,TRBV3-1/TRBV3-2,-,TRBJ1-5,CASSQGVRVGQPQHF,TGTGCCAGCAGCCAAGGGGTGAGGGTCGGGCAGCCCCAGCATTTT
once,TRBV12-2,-,TRBJ1-2,CASRFGTGNYGYTF,-
-,TRBV6-4,-,TRBJ1-2,CASSDLREIYGYTF,TGTGCCAGCAGTGACCTCCGGGAAATCTATGGCTACACCTTC
-,TRBV18,-,TRBJ1-2,CASSPDRTNYGYTF,TGTGCCAGCTCACCAGACAGGACTAACTATGGCTACACCTTC
once,TRBV5-1,-,TRBJ1-4,CASSLTGRGEKLFF,TGCGCCAGCAGCTTAACAGGGCGTGGGGAAAAACTGTTTTTT
-,TRBV12-3/TRBV12-4,TRBD1,TRBJ2-2,CASSFQGAGELFF,TGTGCCAGCAGTTTTCAGGGGGCCGGGGAGCTGTTTTTT
few,TRBV9,-,TRBJ1-2,CASSVAGRDNYGYTF,TGTGCCAGCAGCGTAGCGGGTCGGGATAACTATGGCTACACCTTC
-,TRBV30,-,TRBJ2-3,CAWSPIGGPSTDTQYF,TGTGCCTGGAGCCCAATCGGCGGCCCTAGCACAGATACGCAGTATTTT
-,TRBV10-1,-,TRBJ1-1,CASSESGGTEAFF,TGCGCCAGCAGTGAGTCCGGGGGCACTGAAGCTTTCTTT
-,TRBV5-6,-,TRBJ1-1,CASSHRVGSAEAFF,TGTGCCAGCAGCCACAGGGTAGGATCCGCTGAAGCTTTCTTT
once,TRBV18,TRBD1,TRBJ1-1,CASSPDTGQGFAAFF,TGTGCCAGCTCACCAGATACGGGACAGGGGTTCGCAGCTTTCTTT
once,TRBV7-2,TRBD2,TRBJ2-2,CASSLSSREDTGELFF,TGTGCCAGCAGCTTATCATCGCGGGAGGACACCGGGGAGCTGTTTTTT
-,TRBV5-6,-,TRBJ1-1,CASSSGAVPTAFF,TGTGCCAGCAGCTCTGGGGCGGTGCCGACAGCTTTCTTT
-,TRBV19,-,TRBJ2-4,CASSIDLRMIAKNIQYF,TGTGCCAGTAGTATAGATCTGAGGATGATAGCCAAAAACATTCAGTACTTC
-,TRBV28,-,TRBJ2-2,CASTLFGELFF,TGTGCCAGCACCCTGTTTGGGGAGCTGTTTTTT
-,TRBV19,TRBD1,TRBJ1-1,CASRSRDRNTEAFF,TGTGCCAGTAGAAGCCGGGACAGGAACACTGAAGCTTTCTTT
-,TRBV24-1,TRBD2,TRBJ2-3,CATSTLSGSTDTQYF,TGTGCCACCAGCACGCTTAGCGGGAGCACAGATACGCAGTATTTT